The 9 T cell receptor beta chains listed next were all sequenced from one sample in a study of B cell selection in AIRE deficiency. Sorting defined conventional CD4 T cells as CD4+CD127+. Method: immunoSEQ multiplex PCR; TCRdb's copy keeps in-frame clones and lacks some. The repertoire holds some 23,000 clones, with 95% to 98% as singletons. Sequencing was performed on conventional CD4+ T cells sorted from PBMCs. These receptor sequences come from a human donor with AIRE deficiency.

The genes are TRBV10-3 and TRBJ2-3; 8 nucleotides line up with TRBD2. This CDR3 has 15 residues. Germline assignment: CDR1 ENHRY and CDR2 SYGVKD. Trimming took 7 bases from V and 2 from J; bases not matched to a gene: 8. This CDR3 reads CAIKGGSGITDTQYF. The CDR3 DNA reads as TGTGCCATCAAAGGCGGTAGCGGGATCACAGATACGCAGTATTTT.

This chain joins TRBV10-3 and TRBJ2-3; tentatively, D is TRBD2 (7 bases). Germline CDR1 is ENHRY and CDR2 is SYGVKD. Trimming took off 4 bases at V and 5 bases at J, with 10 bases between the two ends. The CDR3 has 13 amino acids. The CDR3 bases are TGTGCCATCAGTGGGGGGGGCGTAGATACGCAGTATTTT. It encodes CAISGGGVDTQYF.

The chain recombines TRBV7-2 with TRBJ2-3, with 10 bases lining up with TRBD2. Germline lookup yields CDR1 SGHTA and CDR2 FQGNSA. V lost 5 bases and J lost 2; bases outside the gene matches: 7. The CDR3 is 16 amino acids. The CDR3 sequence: CASSRTSGANTDTQYF. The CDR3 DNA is TGTGCCAGCAGCCGAACTAGCGGGGCTAACACAGATACGCAGTATTTT.

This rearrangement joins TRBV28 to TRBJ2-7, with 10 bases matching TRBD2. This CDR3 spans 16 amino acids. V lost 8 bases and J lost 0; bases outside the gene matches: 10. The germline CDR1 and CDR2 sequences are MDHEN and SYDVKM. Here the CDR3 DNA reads TGTGCCAGCCCCCCGGGGGGACTAGCGCCCTCCTACGAGCAGTACTTC. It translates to CASPPGGLAPSYEQYF.

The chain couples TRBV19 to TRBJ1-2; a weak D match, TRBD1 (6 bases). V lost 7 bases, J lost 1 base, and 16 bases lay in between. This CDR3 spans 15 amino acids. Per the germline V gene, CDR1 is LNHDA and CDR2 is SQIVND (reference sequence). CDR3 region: CASTPGHSLNYGYTF. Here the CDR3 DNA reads TGTGCCAGTACCCCGGGACACTCCCTTAACTATGGCTACACCTTC.

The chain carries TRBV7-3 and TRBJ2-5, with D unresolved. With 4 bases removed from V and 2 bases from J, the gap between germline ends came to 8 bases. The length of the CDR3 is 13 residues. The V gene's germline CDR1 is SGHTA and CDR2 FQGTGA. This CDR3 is CASSSSPQETQYF. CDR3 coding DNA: TGTGCCAGCAGCTCCTCCCCACAAGAGACCCAGTACTTC.

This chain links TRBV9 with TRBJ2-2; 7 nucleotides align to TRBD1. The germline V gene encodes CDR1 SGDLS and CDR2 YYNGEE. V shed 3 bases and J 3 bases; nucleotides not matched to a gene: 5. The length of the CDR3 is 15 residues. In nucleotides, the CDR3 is TGTGCCAGCAGCGAGGACAGGTTGGACACCGGGGAGCTGTTTTTT. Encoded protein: CASSEDRLDTGELFF.

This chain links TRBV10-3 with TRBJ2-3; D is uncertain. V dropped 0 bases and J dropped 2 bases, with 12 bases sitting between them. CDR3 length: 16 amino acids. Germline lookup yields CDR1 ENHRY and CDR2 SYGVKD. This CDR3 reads CAISESGYTFTDTQYF. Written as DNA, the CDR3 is TGTGCCATCAGTGAGTCAGGGTACACATTCACAGATACGCAGTATTTT.

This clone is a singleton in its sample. The chain's CDR3 is CASSPVRTSEAFF. The DNA for the CDR3 is TGTGCCAGCAGTCCCGTTAGGACCAGCGAAGCTTTCTTT. The genes are TRBV6-6 and TRBJ1-1; D gene ambiguous. Looked up from germline, CDR1 is MNHNY and CDR2 is SVGAGI (reference sequence). The CDR3 is 13 amino acids. Trimming took 5 bases from V and 8 from J, leaving 15 bases between them.